Listed here are 4 T cell receptor beta chains from one sample, sequenced in a study of cytomegalovirus exposure and HLA in healthy donors. The PCR employed 60 Vbeta primers together with 13 Jbeta primers. Assay used: immunoSEQ multiplex PCR; TCRdb lists only in-frame clones, some missing. The profile shows under 200,000 clones, 12% of them singletons. The sample comprised PBMCs. All receptors derive from a man in his fifties or sixties in good health and CMV-seropositive.

There are a few counts of this clone. V and J are TRBV19 and TRBJ1-6; D gene uncertain. Germline V CDR1 and CDR2: LNHDA, SQIVND (reference sequence). The germline V and J ends were trimmed by 7 bases and 2 bases, with 12 bases remaining between them. The CDR3 is made up of 15 amino acids. The CDR3 region is CASNEGRTYNSPLHF. CDR3 sequence (DNA): TGTGCCAGTAATGAAGGGAGGACCTATAATTCACCCCTCCACTTT.

This clone was seen more than once but under ten times. V is TRBV9 and J is TRBJ2-5; the D gene is possibly TRBD2 (7 bases). CDR3 length equals 17 residues. Trimming took 0 bases from V and 4 from J, leaving 19 bases between them. Germline values: CDR1 SGDLS, CDR2 YYNGEE. This CDR3 is CASSVGIGGGPRETQYF. The CDR3 DNA follows: TGTGCCAGCAGCGTAGGAATTGGGGGGGGGCCGAGAGAGACCCAGTACTTC.

This clone came up a few times. The chain uses TRBV18 and TRBJ1-1; D is unresolved. The CDR3 consists of 15 residues. V dropped 3 bases and J dropped 1 base, with 12 bases sitting between them. From germline, CDR1 is KGHSH and CDR2 LQKENI. In nucleotides, the CDR3 is TGTGCCAGCTCACCGTCTGGCTCCTCGAACACTGAAGCTTTCTTT. Protein: CASSPSGSSNTEAFF. The entire variable domain, with the rest obtained from reference TRBV18 and TRBJ1-1, is as follows: NAGVMQNPRHLVRRRGQEARLRCSPMKGHSHVYWYRQLPEEGLKFMVYLQKENIIDESGMPKERFSAEFPKEGPSILRIQQVVRGDSAAYFCASSPSGSSNTEAFFGQGTRLTVV.

The sample holds a few counts of this clone. The rearrangement links TRBV6-5 to TRBJ1-2; 7 bases align to TRBD1. Germline CDR1 and CDR2: MNHEY and SVGAGI. Germline trimming cut 6 bases from V and 8 bases from J; bases unmatched to any gene: 12. This CDR3 has 14 amino acids. CDR3 sequence: CASRRQGHQDGYTF. In nucleotides, the CDR3 is TGTGCCAGCAGACGACAGGGACATCAGGACGGCTACACCTTC.